The 22 T cell receptor beta chains below were found in one sample sequenced in a study of blood T cell repertoires in COVID-19. Only in-frame clones appear in the TCRdb table, and some are missing; sequencing was by immunoSEQ multiplex PCR. The sample contains 350,000 to 450,000 clones, around nine tenths of which appear only once. The material sequenced was peripheral blood. These receptors were obtained from a human donor in a cohort sampled during active COVID-19.

In regard to this clone: This same CDR3 is encoded by further DNA sequences in the sample. CDR3 sequence: CASSQDRFSGNTIYF. The CDR3 DNA follows: TGTGCCAGCAGCCAAGATAGATTCTCTGGAAACACCATATATTTT. The chain is built from TRBV4-2 and TRBJ1-3, with D uncertain. This CDR3 is built from 15 residues. CDR1 is LGHNA, CDR2 YNFKEQ, per germline. V was cut by 0 bases and J by 0 bases, with 6 bases left in between.

The CDR3: CASSPFVGAEGNTIYF. The CDR3, as DNA: TGTGCCAGCAGCCCTTTTGTGGGGGCGGAAGGAAACACCATATATTTT. The rearrangement uses TRBV7-9 and TRBJ1-3, with TRBD1 as a possible D gene (6 bases). Germline V gene sequence: CDR1 SEHNR, CDR2 FQNEAQ (reference sequence). Trimming stripped 5 bases from V and 4 bases from J, with 18 bases between. The CDR3 is 16 amino acids.

Of note for this clone: One end of the junction varies from germline; a read error may be responsible. The V and J genes are TRBV6-5 and TRBJ1-5; TRBD1 aligns across 8 bases. Germline lookup yields CDR1 MNHEY and CDR2 SVGAGI. The CDR3 length is 14 residues. Here the CDR3 reads CASSDSTGDQPQHF. CDR3 coding DNA: TGTGCCAGCAGTGACTCGACAGGGGACCAGCCCCAGCATTTT.

The chain has TRBV11-3 and TRBJ2-7; 8 nucleotides agree with TRBD2. Trimming at V came to 3 bases and at J to 6 bases, leaving 7 bases not matched to a gene. Germline CDR1 reads SGHNT; CDR2 reads YENEEA. The CDR3 is made up of 14 amino acids. DNA for the CDR3: TGTGCCAGCAGCTTCCGGGGGGGGCTCGGCGAGCAGTACTTC. This gives the protein CASSFRGGLGEQYF. The full variable domain, its missing parts supplied by reference TRBV11-3 and TRBJ2-7, is EAGVVQSPRYKIIEKKQPVAFWCNPISGHNTLYWYLQNLGQGPELLIRYENEEAVDDSQLPKDRFSAERLKGVDSTLKIQPAELGDSAVYLCASSFRGGLGEQYFGPGTRLTVT.

CDR3 nucleotide sequence: TGCGCCAGCAGCCAGGGGGGGATTCAAGAGACCCAGTACTTC. It encodes CASSQGGIQETQYF. The chain carries TRBV4-1 and TRBJ2-5; 7 nucleotides agree with TRBD2. The CDR3 length is 14 residues. Germline V gene lookup returns CDR1 MGHRA and CDR2 YSYEKL. Losses at the gene ends were 3 bases for V and 2 bases for J; bases not matched to a gene: 3.

The CDR3 reads CASSVRLGTSGENIQYF. As DNA, the CDR3 is TGTGCCAGCAGCGTCCGGCTAGGGACTAGCGGGGAAAACATTCAGTACTTC. The chain combines TRBV13 with TRBJ2-4; 13 bases agree with TRBD2. Losses at the gene ends were 5 bases for V and 5 bases for J; bases not matched to a gene: 9. The CDR3 spans 17 residues. Germline V gene sequence: CDR1 PRHDT, CDR2 FYEKMQ (reference sequence).

This CDR3 reads CASGLAGLNEQYF. The CDR3 DNA reads TGTGCCAGCGGTCTAGCGGGTCTGAACGAGCAGTACTTC. The rearrangement joins TRBV6-5 to TRBJ2-7, with 8 bases fitting TRBD2. V was pared by 8 bases and J by 5 bases, with 8 bases of the junction left unmatched. CDR1 and CDR2 (germline): MNHEY, SVGAGI. This CDR3 contains 13 residues.

This clone was counted a few times. The V gene is TRBV6-6, the J gene TRBJ2-7, with 8 bases identical to TRBD1. The CDR3 runs to 15 residues. CDR1 is MNHNY and CDR2 is SVGAGI in the germline V gene (reference sequence). V shed 0 bases, J shed 3 bases, and the junction held 4 bases outside the gene matches. In DNA form, the CDR3 reads TGTGCCAGCAGTTACTCTGGACAGGGAAACTACGAGCAGTACTTC. It encodes CASSYSGQGNYEQYF.

V and J are TRBV5-4 and TRBJ2-5; possible D gene TRBD1, 5 bases. CDR3 length equals 14 residues. Germline-derived CDR1 and CDR2 are SGHNT and YYREEE (reference sequence). The V and J ends lost 4 bases and 7 bases respectively, with 17 bases between them. CDR3 in amino acids: CASSPDRTYGTQYF. The DNA for the CDR3 is TGTGCCAGCAGCCCCGACAGAACCTATGGGACCCAGTACTTC.

This chain uses TRBV2 with TRBJ1-2; D remains unclear. Germline assignment: CDR1 SNHLY and CDR2 FYNNEI. V lost 6 bases to trimming and J lost 3 bases, with 8 bases between them. The CDR3 length is 12 residues. CDR3 amino acids: CASRAVYYGYTF. CDR3 coding DNA: TGTGCCAGCAGGGCCGTTTACTATGGCTACACCTTC.

The chain recombines TRBV10-3 with TRBJ2-3; TRBD2 matches 7 bases. The germline gives CDR1 ENHRY, CDR2 SYGVKD. The CDR3 consists of 14 residues. The CDR3 DNA sequence: TGTGTAACTACTAGCGCCCCGAGCACAGATACGCAGTATTTT. Translated, it gives CVTTSAPSTDTQYF.

This chain connects TRBV10-1 to TRBJ2-2; 8 nucleotides match TRBD2. The CDR3 has 15 residues. The germline V gene encodes CDR1 WNHNN and CDR2 SYGVQD (reference sequence). V lost 5 bases to trimming and J lost 1 base; unmatched junction nucleotides: 3. As DNA, the CDR3 is TGCGCCAGCAGTCTTAGCGGGAAGAACACCGGGGAGCTGTTTTTT. Translation: CASSLSGKNTGELFF.

V is TRBV10-2 and J is TRBJ2-2, with D perhaps matching TRBD2 (6 bases). Germline lookup yields CDR1 WSHSY and CDR2 SAAADI. The CDR3 has 15 amino acids. The ends were cut back, 5 bases at V and 7 bases at J, with 17 bases in the middle. CDR3 amino acids: CASSRTGGLGGELFF. CDR3 in DNA: TGCGCCAGCAGTCGAACAGGAGGGTTAGGCGGGGAGCTGTTTTTT.

The rearrangement joins TRBV30 to TRBJ2-2, with 7 bases aligning to TRBD2. This CDR3 contains 15 residues. V shed 3 bases, J shed 2 bases, and the junction held 6 bases outside the gene matches. Looked up from germline, CDR1 is GTSNPN and CDR2 is SVGIG (reference sequence). The CDR3 nucleotides read TGTGCCTGGAGAAGGGGCGGGGGAAACACCGGGGAGCTGTTTTTT. Translation gives CAWRRGGGNTGELFF.

The CDR3 spells CASSFSGDDGRETQYF. CDR3 sequence (DNA): TGTGCCAGCAGTTTCTCAGGTGATGACGGTAGAGAGACCCAGTACTTC. This chain links TRBV28 with TRBJ2-5; D gene unclear. Trimming shortened V by 3 bases and J by 4 bases, and 18 bases separated the two germline ends. This CDR3 has 16 residues. Per germline, CDR1 MDHEN and CDR2 SYDVKM.

The chain combines TRBV20-1 with TRBJ2-7; no reliable D call. Germline loops: CDR1 DFQATT, CDR2 SNEGSKA (reference sequence). CDR3 length: 13 amino acids. Trimming pared 3 bases from V and 3 bases from J, leaving 12 bases between. Written as DNA, the CDR3 is TGCAGTGCTAGTTTCGGTAACCTCTACGAGCAGTACTTC. Translation gives CSASFGNLYEQYF.

This sequence joins TRBV6-5 and TRBJ2-7; D is possibly TRBD2 (6 bases). The germline gives CDR1 MNHEY, CDR2 SVGAGI. The CDR3 is 13 amino acids. V was clipped by 5 bases and J by 3 bases, with 11 bases between them. The CDR3 here is CASSRSGNYEQYF. Here the CDR3 DNA reads TGTGCCAGCAGTCGTAGCGGAAACTACGAGCAGTACTTC.

The V gene is TRBV7-2, the J gene TRBJ2-5; 9 bases fit TRBD2. With V trimmed by 4 bases and J by 7 bases, 13 bases remained unmatched. Germline V CDR1 and CDR2: SGHTA, FQGNSA. CDR3 length: 16 amino acids. CDR3 in DNA: TGTGCCAGCAGCTGGTCTAAGGGCGGGAGGGGCTGGACCCAGTACTTC. This encodes CASSWSKGGRGWTQYF.

This clone appeared a single time. The rearrangement links TRBV2 to TRBJ2-7, with a possible D match to TRBD1 (6 bases). Trimming took off 7 bases at V and 0 bases at J, with 13 bases between the two ends. The CDR3 runs 14 residues. The germline gives CDR1 SNHLY, CDR2 FYNNEI. CDR3 region: CASMSRDISYEQYF. Here the CDR3 DNA reads TGTGCCAGCATGTCCCGGGACATCTCCTACGAGCAGTACTTC.

V usage is TRBV2 and J usage is TRBJ1-1; 8 positions match TRBD1. The V gene's germline CDR1 is SNHLY and CDR2 FYNNEI. CDR3 length equals 15 residues. V dropped 8 bases and J dropped 0; count of bases not matched to a gene: 8. The CDR3 loop reads CASVDRAFLNTEAFF. The CDR3 bases are TGTGCCAGCGTGGACAGGGCGTTCCTGAACACTGAAGCTTTCTTT.

This chain joins TRBV4-1 and TRBJ1-1; TRBD1 agrees at 8 bases. The CDR3 length is 16 residues. Germline-derived CDR1 and CDR2 are MGHRA and YSYEKL. The junction had 7 bases not matched to a gene; V was cut back by 4 bases and J by 0 bases. CDR3 DNA: TGCGCCAGCAGCCCTGGACAGGGAAGGATGAACACTGAAGCTTTCTTT. It codes for CASSPGQGRMNTEAFF.

The J gene is TRBJ2-3, the V gene TRBV7-8; D possibly corresponds to TRBD2 (6 bases). This CDR3 spans 12 amino acids. Looked up from germline, CDR1 is SGHVS and CDR2 is FQNEAQ. The V end lost 1 base, the J end lost 8 bases, and 7 bases lay between the germline ends. The CDR3 is CASSLVGGTQYF. CDR3 nucleotide sequence: TGTGCCAGCAGCTTAGTCGGGGGTACGCAGTATTTT.